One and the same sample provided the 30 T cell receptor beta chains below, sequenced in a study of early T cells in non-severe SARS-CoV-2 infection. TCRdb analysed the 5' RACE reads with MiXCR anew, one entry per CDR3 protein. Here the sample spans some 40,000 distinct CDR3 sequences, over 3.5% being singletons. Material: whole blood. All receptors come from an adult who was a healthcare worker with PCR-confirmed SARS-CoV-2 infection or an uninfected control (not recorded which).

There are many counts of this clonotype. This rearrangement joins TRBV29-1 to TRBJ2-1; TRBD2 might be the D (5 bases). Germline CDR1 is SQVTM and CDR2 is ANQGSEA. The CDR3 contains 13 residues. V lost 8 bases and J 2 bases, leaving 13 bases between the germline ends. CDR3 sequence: CSLSLGAYNEQFF. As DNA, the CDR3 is TGCAGCCTTTCCCTCGGGGCCTACAATGAGCAGTTCTTC.

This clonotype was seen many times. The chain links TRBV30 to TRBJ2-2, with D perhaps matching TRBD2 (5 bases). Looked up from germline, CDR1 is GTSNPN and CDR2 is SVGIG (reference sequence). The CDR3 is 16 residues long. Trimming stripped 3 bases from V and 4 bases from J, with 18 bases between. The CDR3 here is CAWSREGPLGTGELFF. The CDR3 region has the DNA TGTGCCTGGAGCCGAGAGGGCCCCCTCGGCACCGGGGAGCTGTTTTTT. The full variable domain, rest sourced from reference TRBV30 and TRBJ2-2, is SQTIHQWPATLVQPVGSPLSLECTVEGTSNPNLYWYRQAAGRGLQLLFYSVGIGQISSEVPQNLSASRPQDRQFILSSKKLLLSDSGFYLCAWSREGPLGTGELFFGEGSRLTVL.

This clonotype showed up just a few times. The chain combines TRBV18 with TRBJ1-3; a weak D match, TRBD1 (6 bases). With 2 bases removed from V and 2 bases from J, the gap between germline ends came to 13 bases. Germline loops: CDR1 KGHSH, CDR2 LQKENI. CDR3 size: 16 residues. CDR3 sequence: CASSPKGPGAGNTIYF. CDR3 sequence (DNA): TGTGCCAGCTCACCAAAAGGCCCAGGGGCTGGAAACACCATATATTTT.

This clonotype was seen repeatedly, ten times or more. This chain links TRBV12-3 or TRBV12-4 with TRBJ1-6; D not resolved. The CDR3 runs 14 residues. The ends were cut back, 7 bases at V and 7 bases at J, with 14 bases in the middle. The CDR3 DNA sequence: TGTGCCAGCAAATCCGACCTGTGGAATTCACCCCTCCACTTT. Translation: CASKSDLWNSPLHF.

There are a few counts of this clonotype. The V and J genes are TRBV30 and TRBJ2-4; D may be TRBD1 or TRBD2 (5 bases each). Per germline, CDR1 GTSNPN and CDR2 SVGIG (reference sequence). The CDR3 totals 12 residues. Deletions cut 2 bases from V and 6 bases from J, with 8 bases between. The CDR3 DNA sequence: TGTGCCTGGAGTCGGGACCTAAACATTCAGTACTTC. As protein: CAWSRDLNIQYF.

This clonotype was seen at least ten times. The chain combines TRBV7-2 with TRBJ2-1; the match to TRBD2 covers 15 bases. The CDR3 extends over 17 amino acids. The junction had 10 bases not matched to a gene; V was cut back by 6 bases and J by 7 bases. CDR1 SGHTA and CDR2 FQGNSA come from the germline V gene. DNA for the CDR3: TGTGCCAGCAGAACAGGACTAGCGGGGGGGCGAGGAAATGAGCAGTTCTTC. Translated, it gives CASRTGLAGGRGNEQFF. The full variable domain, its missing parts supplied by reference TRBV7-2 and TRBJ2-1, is GAGVSQSPSNKVTEKGKDVELRCDPISGHTALYWYRQSLGQGLEFLIYFQGNSAPDKSGLPSDRFSAERTGGSVSTLTIQRTQQEDSAVYLCASRTGLAGGRGNEQFFGPGTRLTVL.

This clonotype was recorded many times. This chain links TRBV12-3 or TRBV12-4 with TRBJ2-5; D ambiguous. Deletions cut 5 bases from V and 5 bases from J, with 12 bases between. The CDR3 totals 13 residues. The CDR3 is CASSDGLWETQYF. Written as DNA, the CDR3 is TGTGCCAGCAGTGATGGGTTATGGGAGACCCAGTACTTC.

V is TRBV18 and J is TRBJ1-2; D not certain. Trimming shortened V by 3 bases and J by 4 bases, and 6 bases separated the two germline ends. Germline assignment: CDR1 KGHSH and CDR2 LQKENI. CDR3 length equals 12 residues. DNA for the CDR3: TGTGCCAGCTCACCCTCTTCCTATGGCTACACCTTC. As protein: CASSPSSYGYTF.

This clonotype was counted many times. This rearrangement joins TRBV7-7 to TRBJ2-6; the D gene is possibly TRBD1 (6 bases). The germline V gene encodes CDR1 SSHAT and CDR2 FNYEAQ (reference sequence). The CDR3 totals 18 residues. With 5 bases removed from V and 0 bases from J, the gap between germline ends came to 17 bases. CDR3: CASSPGLRGSSGANVLTF. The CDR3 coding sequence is TGTGCCAGCAGCCCCGGTTTAAGGGGGAGCTCTGGGGCCAACGTCCTGACTTTC.

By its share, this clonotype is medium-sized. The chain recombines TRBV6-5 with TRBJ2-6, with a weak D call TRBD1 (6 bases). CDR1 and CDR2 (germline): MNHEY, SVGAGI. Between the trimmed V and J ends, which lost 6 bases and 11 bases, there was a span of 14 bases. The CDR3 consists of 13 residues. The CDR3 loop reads CASRPRTADVLTF. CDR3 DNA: TGTGCCAGCAGACCGCGGACAGCAGACGTCCTGACTTTC.

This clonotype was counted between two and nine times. CDR3 sequence (DNA): TGTGCCAGCAGCTTATCGGGAGCTGAAGCTTTCTTT. Amino acid sequence: CASSLSGAEAFF. J is TRBJ1-1 and V is TRBV7-9; D is ambiguous. Trimming removed 2 bases from V and 6 bases from J, with 7 bases in between. There are 12 residues in the CDR3. CDR1 SEHNR and CDR2 FQNEAQ come from the germline V gene (reference sequence).

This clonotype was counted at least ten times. CDR3 loop: CASSSPWYEQYF. CDR3 nucleotide sequence: TGCGCCAGCAGCTCGCCCTGGTACGAGCAGTACTTC. This sequence joins TRBV5-1 and TRBJ2-7; D gene unclear. Deletions cut 3 bases from V and 4 bases from J, with 8 bases between. CDR1 is SGHRS and CDR2 is YFSETQ in the germline V gene. The CDR3 contains 12 residues.

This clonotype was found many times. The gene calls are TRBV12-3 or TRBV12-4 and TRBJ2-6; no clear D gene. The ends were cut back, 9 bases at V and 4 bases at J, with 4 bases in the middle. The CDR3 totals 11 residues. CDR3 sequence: CASGGANVLTF. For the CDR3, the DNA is TGTGCCAGTGGGGGGGCCAACGTCCTGACTTTC.

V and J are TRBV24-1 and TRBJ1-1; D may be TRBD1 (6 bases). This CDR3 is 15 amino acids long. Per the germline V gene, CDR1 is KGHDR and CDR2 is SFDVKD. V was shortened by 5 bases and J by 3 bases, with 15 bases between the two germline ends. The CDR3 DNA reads TGTGCCACCAGTGTTCAGGGGATTAGGGACACTGAAGCTTTCTTT. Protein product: CATSVQGIRDTEAFF.

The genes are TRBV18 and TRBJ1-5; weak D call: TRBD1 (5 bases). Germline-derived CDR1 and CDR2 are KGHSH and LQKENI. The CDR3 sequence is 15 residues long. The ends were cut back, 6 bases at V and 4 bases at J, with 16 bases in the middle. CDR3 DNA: TGTGCCAGCTCCCTTCTTGGGGGAGAGAATCAGCCCCAGCATTTT. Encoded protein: CASSLLGGENQPQHF.

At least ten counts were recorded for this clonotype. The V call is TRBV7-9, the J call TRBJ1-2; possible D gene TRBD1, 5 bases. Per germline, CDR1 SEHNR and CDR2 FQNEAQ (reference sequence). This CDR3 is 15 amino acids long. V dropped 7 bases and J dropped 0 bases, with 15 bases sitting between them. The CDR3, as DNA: TGTGCCAGCACCCCATCTGGGGGAGCTAACTATGGCTACACCTTC. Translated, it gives CASTPSGGANYGYTF.

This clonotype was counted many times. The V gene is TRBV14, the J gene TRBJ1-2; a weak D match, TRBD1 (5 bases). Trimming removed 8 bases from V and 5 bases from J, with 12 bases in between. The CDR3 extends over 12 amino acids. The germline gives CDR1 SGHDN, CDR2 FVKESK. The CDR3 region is CASRGPNYGYTF. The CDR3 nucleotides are TGTGCCAGCCGGGGACCGAATTATGGCTACACCTTC.

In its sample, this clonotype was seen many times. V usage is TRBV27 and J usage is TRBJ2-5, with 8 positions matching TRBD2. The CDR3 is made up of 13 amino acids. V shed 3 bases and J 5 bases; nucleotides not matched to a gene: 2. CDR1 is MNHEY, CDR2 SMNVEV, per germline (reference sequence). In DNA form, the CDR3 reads TGTGCCAGCAGTTTGGGACTAGTTGAGACCCAGTACTTC. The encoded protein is CASSLGLVETQYF.

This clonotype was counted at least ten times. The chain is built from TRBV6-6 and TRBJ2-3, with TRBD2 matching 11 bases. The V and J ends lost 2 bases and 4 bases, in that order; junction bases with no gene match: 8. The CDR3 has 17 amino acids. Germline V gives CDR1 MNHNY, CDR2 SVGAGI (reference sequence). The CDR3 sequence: CASSYGRTSGSPDTQYF. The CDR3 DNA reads TGTGCCAGCAGTTACGGTCGGACTAGCGGGTCCCCAGATACGCAGTATTTT.

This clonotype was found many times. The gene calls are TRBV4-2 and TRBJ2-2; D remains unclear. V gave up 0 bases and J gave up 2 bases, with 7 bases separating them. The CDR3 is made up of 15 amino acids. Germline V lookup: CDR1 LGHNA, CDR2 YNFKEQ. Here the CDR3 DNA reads TGTGCCAGCAGCCAAGAAGGGTCTAACACCGGGGAGCTGTTTTTT. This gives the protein CASSQEGSNTGELFF.

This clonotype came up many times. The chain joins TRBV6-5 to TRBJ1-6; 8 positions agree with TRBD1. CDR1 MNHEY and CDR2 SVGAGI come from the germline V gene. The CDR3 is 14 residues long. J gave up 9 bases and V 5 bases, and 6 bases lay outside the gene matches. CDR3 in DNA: TGTGCCAGCAGTCGCGACAGGGGTAGTTCACCCCTCCACTTT. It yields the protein CASSRDRGSSPLHF.

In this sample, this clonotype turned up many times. The CDR3 protein is CAIGALAPELGEQYF. The CDR3 nucleotides read TGTGCCATCGGTGCTCTGGCCCCCGAATTAGGCGAGCAGTACTTC. The chain carries TRBV10-3 and TRBJ2-7; D remains ambiguous. V was cut by 8 bases and J by 6 bases, with 23 bases left in between. CDR1 ENHRY and CDR2 SYGVKD come from the germline V gene. This CDR3 has 15 amino acids.

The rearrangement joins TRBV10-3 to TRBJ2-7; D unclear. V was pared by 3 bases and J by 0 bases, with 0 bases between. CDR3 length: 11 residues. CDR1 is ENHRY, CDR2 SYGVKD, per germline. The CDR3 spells CAISDSYEQYF. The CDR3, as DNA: TGTGCCATCAGTGACTCCTACGAGCAGTACTTC.

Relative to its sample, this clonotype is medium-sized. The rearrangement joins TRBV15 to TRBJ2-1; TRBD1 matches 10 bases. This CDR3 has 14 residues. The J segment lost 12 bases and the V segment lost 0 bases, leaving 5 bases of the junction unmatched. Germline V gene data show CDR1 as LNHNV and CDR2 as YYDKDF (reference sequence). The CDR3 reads CATSRDTRTGGQFF. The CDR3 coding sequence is TGTGCCACCAGCAGAGATACGAGGACAGGGGGGCAGTTCTTC.

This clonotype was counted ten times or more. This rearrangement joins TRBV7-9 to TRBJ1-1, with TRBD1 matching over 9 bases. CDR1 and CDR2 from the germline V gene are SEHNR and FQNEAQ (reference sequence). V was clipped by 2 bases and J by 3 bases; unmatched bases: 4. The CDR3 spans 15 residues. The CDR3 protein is CASSLLQGADTEAFF. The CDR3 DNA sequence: TGTGCCAGCAGCTTATTACAGGGGGCGGACACTGAAGCTTTCTTT.

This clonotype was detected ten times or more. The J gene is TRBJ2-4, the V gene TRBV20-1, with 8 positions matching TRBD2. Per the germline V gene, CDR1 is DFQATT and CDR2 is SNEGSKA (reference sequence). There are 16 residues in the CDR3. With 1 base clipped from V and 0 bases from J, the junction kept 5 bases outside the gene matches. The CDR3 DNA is TGCAGTGCTAGAGTATCGGGGGGGAGAGCCAAAAACATTCAGTACTTC. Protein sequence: CSARVSGGRAKNIQYF.

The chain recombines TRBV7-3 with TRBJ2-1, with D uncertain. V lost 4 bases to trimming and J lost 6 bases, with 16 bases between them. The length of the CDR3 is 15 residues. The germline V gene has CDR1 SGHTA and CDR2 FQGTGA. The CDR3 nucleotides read TGTGCCAGCAGCTCGCTAGACGTAAGAGGCAATGAGCAGTTCTTC. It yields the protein CASSSLDVRGNEQFF. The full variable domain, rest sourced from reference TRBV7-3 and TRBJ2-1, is GAGVSQTPSNKVTEKGKYVELRCDPISGHTALYWYRQSLGQGPEFLIYFQGTGAADDSGLPNDRFFAVRPEGSVSTLKIQRTERGDSAVYLCASSSLDVRGNEQFFGPGTRLTVL.

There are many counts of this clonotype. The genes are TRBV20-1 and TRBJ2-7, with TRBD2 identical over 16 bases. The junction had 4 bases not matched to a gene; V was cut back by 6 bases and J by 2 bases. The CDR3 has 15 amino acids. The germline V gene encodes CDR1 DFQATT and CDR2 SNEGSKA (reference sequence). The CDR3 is CSARGTSGGAYEQYF. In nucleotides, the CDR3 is TGCAGTGCCCGCGGGACTAGCGGGGGGGCCTACGAGCAGTACTTC.

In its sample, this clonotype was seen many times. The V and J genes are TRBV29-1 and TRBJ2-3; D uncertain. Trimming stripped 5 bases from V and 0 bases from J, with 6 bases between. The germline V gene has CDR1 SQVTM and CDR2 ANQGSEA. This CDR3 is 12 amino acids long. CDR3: CSVPLSTDTQYF. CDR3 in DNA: TGCAGCGTTCCCTTAAGCACAGATACGCAGTATTTT.

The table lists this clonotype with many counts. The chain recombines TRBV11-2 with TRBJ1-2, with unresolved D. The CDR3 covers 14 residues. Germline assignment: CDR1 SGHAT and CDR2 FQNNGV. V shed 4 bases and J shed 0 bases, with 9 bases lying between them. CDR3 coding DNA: TGTGCCAGCAGCTCGTGGCGATCTAACTATGGCTACACCTTC. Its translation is CASSSWRSNYGYTF.